Reported below is one TCR beta chain. Its target is not known. The data belong to a study of cytomegalovirus exposure and HLA in healthy donors. Trimming removed 3 bases from V and 7 bases from J, with 12 bases in between. CDR1 is SGHTA, CDR2 FQGNSA, per germline. This CDR3 is 13 amino acids long. Notes on the study in general: The availability of immune exposure information extended only to CMV serostatus. Previously analyzed data showed that most TCR beta V segments were productive at a frequency of about 87% or about 30%.

Vbeta (60) and Jbeta (13) primers were used in the PCR. Repertoires were generated with immunoSEQ multiplex PCR, while TCRdb's copy carries only in-frame clones and drops some. Among 55,000 to 75,000 clones listed, just under 75% were seen once. The TCR comes from a man aged 25-45 years in good health and CMV-seropositive. This chain links TRBV7-2 with TRBJ1-2; D is unresolved. Input material: PBMCs. The CDR3 protein is CASSFGGLLGYTF. The CDR3, as DNA: TGTGCCAGCAGCTTTGGAGGTTTACTTGGCTACACCTTC.